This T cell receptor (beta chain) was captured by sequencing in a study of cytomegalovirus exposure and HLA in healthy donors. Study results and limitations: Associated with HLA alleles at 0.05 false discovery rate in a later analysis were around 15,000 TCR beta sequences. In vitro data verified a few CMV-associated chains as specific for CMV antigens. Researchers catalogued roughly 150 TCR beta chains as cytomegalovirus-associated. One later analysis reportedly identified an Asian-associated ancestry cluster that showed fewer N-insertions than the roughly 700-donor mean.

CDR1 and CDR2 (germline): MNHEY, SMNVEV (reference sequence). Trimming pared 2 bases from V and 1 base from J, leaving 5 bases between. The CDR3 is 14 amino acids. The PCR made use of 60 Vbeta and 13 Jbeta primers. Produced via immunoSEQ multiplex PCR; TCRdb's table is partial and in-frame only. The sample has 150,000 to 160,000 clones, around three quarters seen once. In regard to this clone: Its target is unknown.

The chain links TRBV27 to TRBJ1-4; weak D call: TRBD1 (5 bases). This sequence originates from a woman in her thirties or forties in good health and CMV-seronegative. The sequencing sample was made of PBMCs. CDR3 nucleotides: TGTGCCAGCAGTTTACAGGGAACTAATGAAAAACTGTTTTTT. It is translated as CASSLQGTNEKLFF.